Listed here are 32 T cell receptor beta chains from one sample, sequenced in a study of cytomegalovirus exposure and HLA in healthy donors. PCR primers comprised 60 Vbeta and 13 Jbeta primers. Clones were read by immunoSEQ multiplex PCR, and TCRdb kept only the in-frame ones, dropping some. The profile shows roughly 100,000 clones, more than 60% of them singletons. Sequencing input: PBMCs. The receptors were sampled from a man aged 55 to 69 in good health and CMV-seronegative.

V usage is TRBV7-2 and J usage is TRBJ1-1; D is undetermined. The germline CDR1 and CDR2 sequences are SGHTA and FQGNSA. CDR3 size: 13 residues. Trimming shortened V by 2 bases and J by 0 bases, and 4 bases separated the two germline ends. CDR3 in amino acids: CASSLQVNTEAFF. The DNA of the CDR3 is TGTGCCAGCAGCTTACAGGTGAACACTGAAGCTTTCTTT.

This chain uses TRBV7-9 with TRBJ1-5, with a tentative D call TRBD1 (5 bases). The germline CDR1 and CDR2 sequences are SEHNR and FQNEAQ (reference sequence). The germline V and J ends were trimmed by 1 base and 1 base, with 8 bases remaining between them. This CDR3 has 15 residues. The CDR3 DNA sequence: TGTGCCAGCAGCTTAGTGGGGGGAAGCAATCAGCCCCAGCATTTT. Its protein product is CASSLVGGSNQPQHF.

This clone was counted a few times. The chain combines TRBV5-1 with TRBJ2-1; TRBD1 agrees at 8 bases. The J segment lost 6 bases and the V segment lost 4 bases, leaving 9 bases of the junction unmatched. This CDR3 has 15 residues. CDR1 is SGHRS, CDR2 YFSETQ, per germline. DNA of the CDR3: TGCGCCAGCAGCGTCGGACAGGGTTTGGGCAATGAGCAGTTCTTC. Translation: CASSVGQGLGNEQFF.

The chain couples TRBV29-1 to TRBJ2-3; D is possibly TRBD1 (6 bases). Trimming pared 6 bases from V and 4 bases from J, leaving 11 bases between. This CDR3 contains 12 residues. In germline, CDR1 is SQVTM, CDR2 ANQGSEA. For the CDR3, the DNA is TGCAGCGTGATACAGGGCGCAGATACGCAGTATTTT. Its protein product is CSVIQGADTQYF.

The J gene is TRBJ1-5, the V gene TRBV7-9; D perhaps matches TRBD1 (6 bases). CDR1 is SEHNR and CDR2 is FQNEAQ in the germline V gene (reference sequence). This CDR3 region has 15 residues. Trimming left V 1 base short and J 5 bases short, with 12 bases between. The CDR3 DNA reads as TGTGCCAGCAGCTTAGGGGCAGGGGCTGATCAGCCCCAGCATTTT. As protein: CASSLGAGADQPQHF. Full variable domain (rest looked up from reference TRBV7-9 and TRBJ1-5): DTGVSQNPRHKITKRGQNVTFRCDPISEHNRLYWYRQTLGQGPEFLTYFQNEAQLEKSRLLSDRFSAERPKGSFSTLEIQRTEQGDSAMYLCASSLGAGADQPQHFGDGTRLSIL.

The V call is TRBV6-6, the J call TRBJ2-1; a possible D gene is TRBD2 (6 bases). V was pared by 0 bases and J by 8 bases, with 17 bases between. The germline CDR1 and CDR2 sequences are MNHNY and SVGAGI (reference sequence). There are 16 residues in the CDR3. The CDR3 reads CASSYSSRDSGHEQFF. In DNA, the CDR3 is TGTGCCAGCAGTTACTCTTCCCGGGACTCGGGGCATGAGCAGTTCTTC.

V is TRBV5-1 and J is TRBJ1-4, with 9 bases matching TRBD1. V was clipped by 0 bases and J by 6 bases; unmatched bases: 9. This CDR3 spans 17 amino acids. Germline V gives CDR1 SGHRS, CDR2 YFSETQ. Here the CDR3 reads CASSLEGQGIGDEKLFF. CDR3 nucleotides: TGCGCCAGCAGCTTGGAGGGACAGGGTATTGGGGATGAAAAACTGTTTTTT.

The chain recombines TRBV5-6 with TRBJ1-5, with TRBD1 identical over 8 bases. Germline V CDR1 and CDR2: SGHDT, YYEEEE. The CDR3 loop spans 15 amino acids. J lost 2 bases, V lost 4 bases, and 5 bases had no gene match. CDR3 sequence (DNA): TGTGCCAGCAGCCTGACAGGGGTTGGCAATCAGCCCCAGCATTTT. Translated: CASSLTGVGNQPQHF.

The J gene is TRBJ2-7, the V gene TRBV7-9; no definite D call. Trimming cost V 2 bases and J 2 bases, with 10 bases left between them. The germline V gene encodes CDR1 SEHNR and CDR2 FQNEAQ (reference sequence). The CDR3 runs 14 residues. The CDR3 nucleotides read TGTGCCAGCAGCTTATCAGGTCAGACCTACGAGCAGTACGTC. This sequence encodes CASSLSGQTYEQYV.

V is TRBV28 and J is TRBJ2-1, with a weak D call TRBD1 (6 bases). Germline V lookup: CDR1 MDHEN, CDR2 SYDVKM. This CDR3 has 15 residues. The V end lost 6 bases, the J end lost 6 bases, and 18 bases lay between the germline ends. In DNA form, the CDR3 reads TGTGCCAGCAGACTTATGGGGCAGGGGCCCAATGAGCAGTTCTTC. Translated: CASRLMGQGPNEQFF.

The count of this clone is one. J is TRBJ2-2 and V is TRBV7-2; weak D call: TRBD1 (6 bases). This CDR3 comprises 15 residues. Deletions cut 4 bases from V and 7 bases from J, with 16 bases between. Germline V gene sequence: CDR1 SGHTA, CDR2 FQGNSA. The CDR3, as DNA: TGTGCCAGCAGCTCCGGGGACACCCGAGGCGGGGAGCTGTTTTTT. Its translation is CASSSGDTRGGELFF.

The chain is built from TRBV4-2 and TRBJ2-5, with 8 bases fitting TRBD2. After removal of 0 bases from V and 5 bases from J, the junction contained 8 bases not matched to a gene. This CDR3 comprises 16 residues. Per germline, CDR1 LGHNA and CDR2 YNFKEQ. The CDR3 region is CASSQDGSASGETQYF. CDR3 bases: TGTGCCAGCAGCCAAGACGGTTCGGCTAGCGGGGAGACCCAGTACTTC.

This clone was counted a few times. The chain combines TRBV5-6 with TRBJ1-2, with D perhaps matching TRBD1 (6 bases). Germline values: CDR1 SGHDT, CDR2 YYEEEE. This CDR3 region has 14 residues. V was cut by 1 base and J by 8 bases, with 15 bases left in between. CDR3 sequence reads: CASSLTGQYRGYTF. The CDR3 coding sequence is TGTGCCAGCAGCTTGACCGGACAGTATCGCGGCTACACCTTC.

This clone was picked up a small number of times. CDR3 sequence reads: CASSSQPRPTSGGRDTQYF. DNA for the CDR3: TGTGCCAGCAGCTCTCAACCTCGACCTACTAGCGGGGGGCGGGATACGCAGTATTTT. The V gene is TRBV13, the J gene TRBJ2-3; TRBD2 aligns across 12 bases. J lost 6 bases, V lost 4 bases, and 17 bases had no gene match. Germline loops: CDR1 PRHDT, CDR2 FYEKMQ (reference sequence). The CDR3 runs 19 residues.

In its sample, this clone was seen many times. The chain employs TRBV18 and TRBJ1-2; possibly TRBD1 for D (5 bases). Germline V CDR1 and CDR2: KGHSH, LQKENI. Trimming shortened V by 3 bases and J by 7 bases, and 24 bases separated the two germline ends. CDR3 length equals 17 residues. The CDR3: CASSPIPGPWGESGYTF. CDR3 in DNA: TGTGCCAGCTCACCCATTCCGGGACCCTGGGGGGAATCTGGCTACACCTTC.

The chain carries TRBV5-4 and TRBJ2-1, with D perhaps matching TRBD1 (6 bases). Trimming left V 6 bases short and J 5 bases short, with 21 bases between. The length of the CDR3 is 16 residues. Germline CDR1 SGHNT, CDR2 YYREEE (reference sequence). Here the CDR3 reads CASTSGTPRAHNEQFF. The CDR3 region has the DNA TGTGCCAGCACCTCCGGGACACCTAGAGCTCACAATGAGCAGTTCTTC.

V gene TRBV20-1 combines with J gene TRBJ2-1, with D unresolved. Trimming cost V 4 bases and J 11 bases, with 9 bases left between them. Looked up from germline, CDR1 is DFQATT and CDR2 is SNEGSKA (reference sequence). This CDR3 contains 10 residues. The CDR3 protein is CSAMTRKQFF. The DNA for the CDR3 is TGCAGTGCTATGACACGAAAGCAGTTCTTC.

The chain has TRBV4-2 and TRBJ2-7, with TRBD2 matching over 10 bases. V was pared by 1 base and J by 2 bases, with 8 bases of the junction left unmatched. The CDR3 has 17 amino acids. Germline loops: CDR1 LGHNA, CDR2 YNFKEQ. CDR3 in amino acids: CASSQVASGGRTYEQYV. CDR3 sequence (DNA): TGTGCCAGCAGCCAAGTTGCTAGCGGGGGACGAACCTACGAGCAGTACGTC.

The chain uses TRBV7-2 and TRBJ2-5, with a possible D match to TRBD1 (6 bases). The CDR3 totals 15 residues. The ends were cut back, 5 bases at V and 4 bases at J, with 17 bases in the middle. The germline V gene has CDR1 SGHTA and CDR2 FQGNSA. CDR3 nucleotide sequence: TGTGCCAGCAGCCTAGAGGGGAACAGGGTAGAGACCCAGTACTTC. It specifies CASSLEGNRVETQYF.

V usage is TRBV28 and J usage is TRBJ2-1; the D gene is possibly TRBD1 (6 bases). V was shortened by 7 bases and J by 3 bases, with 16 bases between the two germline ends. There are 15 residues in the CDR3. Germline V gives CDR1 MDHEN, CDR2 SYDVKM. The CDR3 DNA follows: TGTGCCAGCACCTCCGTCTGGACAGACTACAATGAGCAGTTCTTC. Translating gives CASTSVWTDYNEQFF. Based on the CDR3 plus reference TRBV28 and TRBJ2-1, the full variable domain is DVKVTQSSRYLVKRTGEKVFLECVQDMDHENMFWYRQDPGLGLRLIYFSYDVKMKEKGDIPEGYSVSREKKERFSLILESASTNQTSMYLCASTSVWTDYNEQFFGPGTRLTVL.

The chain employs TRBV7-8 and TRBJ1-6; maybe TRBD1 (6 bases). The germline V and J ends were trimmed by 5 bases and 11 bases, with 19 bases remaining between them. The CDR3 extends over 15 amino acids. Germline V lookup: CDR1 SGHVS, CDR2 FQNEAQ. The CDR3 bases are TGTGCCAGCAGCCCGCGTTGGGACAAGAGGACACCCCTCCACTTT. It codes for CASSPRWDKRTPLHF.

V gene TRBV6-6 combines with J gene TRBJ2-5; perhaps TRBD2 as D (5 bases). Germline CDR1 and CDR2: MNHNY and SVGAGI (reference sequence). The CDR3 is 13 amino acids. With 5 bases removed from V and 5 bases from J, the gap between germline ends came to 12 bases. CDR3 amino acids: CASSKNEGETQYF. DNA of the CDR3: TGTGCCAGCAGTAAAAATGAGGGTGAGACCCAGTACTTC.

The chain is built from TRBV5-1 and TRBJ1-1, with a weak D call TRBD1 (6 bases). Germline lookup yields CDR1 SGHRS and CDR2 YFSETQ. Trimming shortened V by 4 bases and J by 0 bases, and 16 bases separated the two germline ends. The CDR3 extends over 16 amino acids. The chain's CDR3 is CASSPESGTLNTEAFF. As DNA, the CDR3 is TGCGCCAGCAGCCCGGAATCCGGGACACTGAACACTGAAGCTTTCTTT. Variable domain in full (rest from reference TRBV5-1 and TRBJ1-1): KAGVTQTPRYLIKTRGQQVTLSCSPISGHRSVSWYQQTPGQGLQFLFEYFSETQRNKGNFPGRFSGRQFSNSRSEMNVSTLELGDSALYLCASSPESGTLNTEAFFGQGTRLTVV.

The chain uses TRBV7-2 and TRBJ1-2; D may be TRBD1 (5 bases). The V end lost 4 bases, the J end lost 5 bases, and 11 bases lay between the germline ends. This CDR3 contains 13 residues. The germline CDR1 and CDR2 sequences are SGHTA and FQGNSA. CDR3 protein: CASSSQVQYGYTF. DNA of the CDR3: TGTGCCAGCAGCTCACAGGTTCAGTATGGCTACACCTTC.

A few counts support this clone. This chain connects TRBV13 to TRBJ1-3, with a tentative D call TRBD1 (6 bases). The CDR3 has 14 amino acids. Trimming took off 5 bases at V and 4 bases at J, with 12 bases between the two ends. The germline V gene has CDR1 PRHDT and CDR2 FYEKMQ (reference sequence). CDR3: CASSTDQGGNTIYF. The CDR3 bases are TGTGCCAGCAGCACCGACCAGGGGGGAAACACCATATATTTT.

This clone occurred a few times. The V gene is TRBV29-1, the J gene TRBJ2-7, with 7 positions matching TRBD2. The CDR3 has 14 amino acids. Germline-derived CDR1 and CDR2 are SQVTM and ANQGSEA. V lost 0 bases, J lost 6 bases, and 8 bases stayed unmatched. CDR3 residues: CSVEETGRGSEQYF. In nucleotides, the CDR3 is TGCAGCGTTGAAGAGACGGGGCGGGGGTCCGAGCAGTACTTC.

The V and J genes are TRBV19 and TRBJ1-1; 8 bases are a match to TRBD1. Germline V lookup: CDR1 LNHDA, CDR2 SQIVND (reference sequence). This CDR3 is built from 14 residues. J lost 2 bases, V lost 6 bases, and 5 bases had no gene match. This CDR3 reads CASRQGAVNTEAFF. The CDR3 coding sequence is TGTGCCAGTAGGCAGGGGGCGGTTAACACTGAAGCTTTCTTT.

The V and J genes are TRBV19 and TRBJ1-4; 7 bases line up with TRBD1. The J segment lost 7 bases and the V segment lost 7 bases, leaving 12 bases of the junction unmatched. Germline V gives CDR1 LNHDA, CDR2 SQIVND (reference sequence). The CDR3 contains 15 residues. The CDR3 DNA sequence: TGTGCCAGTAAAACAGGGGAAAGGGTATCTGAAAAACTGTTTTTT. This encodes CASKTGERVSEKLFF.

The rearrangement uses TRBV5-6 and TRBJ2-5; D is perhaps TRBD1 (5 bases). CDR1 SGHDT and CDR2 YYEEEE come from the germline V gene. Trimming pared 2 bases from V and 4 bases from J, leaving 9 bases between. The CDR3 loop spans 13 amino acids. The CDR3 here is CASSFRAPETQYF. The CDR3 nucleotides read TGTGCCAGCAGCTTCAGGGCCCCAGAGACCCAGTACTTC.

This chain uses TRBV7-2 with TRBJ1-5; 7 bases are a match to TRBD1. CDR1 is SGHTA, CDR2 FQGNSA, per germline. Trimming took 1 base from V and 9 from J; bases not matched to a gene: 3. CDR3 length: 13 amino acids. The CDR3 nucleotides read TGTGCCAGCAGCTTAGAGGGGGCAGGGCCCCAGCATTTT. Translating gives CASSLEGAGPQHF.

The chain joins TRBV19 to TRBJ2-5, with 7 bases lining up with TRBD1. This CDR3 is built from 16 residues. The junction had 14 bases not matched to a gene; V was cut back by 4 bases and J by 6 bases. Germline V gene data show CDR1 as LNHDA and CDR2 as SQIVND (reference sequence). CDR3 DNA sequence: TGTGCCAGTAGTACAGGGGGTGGAGGTTTCGGCAAGACCCAGTACTTC. It is translated as CASSTGGGGFGKTQYF.

This chain links TRBV27 with TRBJ2-7; tentatively, D is TRBD2 (5 bases). The germline V and J ends were trimmed by 2 bases and 0 bases, with 20 bases remaining between them. The CDR3 loop spans 18 amino acids. Germline loops: CDR1 MNHEY, CDR2 SMNVEV (reference sequence). CDR3 in DNA: TGTGCCAGCAGTTTACCCCGATCGGGCGAGCGGCGCTCCTACGAGCAGTACGTC. This translates into CASSLPRSGERRSYEQYV.